The 27 T cell receptor beta chains below all came from one sample that was sequenced in a study of shared clonotypes between healthy human individuals (dated by TCRdb to 2020 to 2022). The library was generated by the immunoSEQ multiplex PCR assay. Sourced from immuneACCESS, this table was stored by TCRdb with only in-frame sequences that have V and J called. A share of the clones is absent; for the studies checked, an unresolved V gene accounts for under half, and the remainder has no known explanation. The sample has fewer than 600,000 clones on record, around three quarters of them singletons. The ten largest account for around 13% of the sample. Sequences were obtained from PBMCs. The source is a woman in her forties in good health. Some clones in this sample may be carry-over from other donors' samples.

This rearrangement joins TRBV25-1 to TRBJ1-1; TRBD1 agrees at 7 bases. Per germline, CDR1 MGHDK and CDR2 SYGVNS. After removal of 2 bases from V and 3 bases from J, the junction contained 6 bases not matched to a gene. The CDR3 extends over 15 amino acids. CDR3 protein: CASSEPSRGDTEAFF. In nucleotides, the CDR3 is TGTGCCAGCAGTGAACCCAGCAGGGGGGACACTGAAGCTTTCTTT.

The rearrangement uses TRBV2 and TRBJ2-7, with D possibly TRBD2 on 6 matching bases. Germline lookup yields CDR1 SNHLY and CDR2 FYNNEI. This CDR3 spans 13 amino acids. Trimming took off 4 bases at V and 10 bases at J, with 17 bases between the two ends. CDR3 sequence (DNA): TGTGCCAGCAGTGTGGTCGGCGGGGATTCCCAGTACTTC. Translated: CASSVVGGDSQYF.

The chain is built from TRBV1 and TRBJ2-5; TRBD1, the D gene given by the table, was not confirmed from the DNA. TRBV1 is assigned pseudogene status. The CDR3 length is 14 residues. The CDR3 loop is CTSSHATGKETQYF. The CDR3 DNA reads as TGCACCAGCAGCCACGCCACAGGGAAAGAGACCCAGTACTTC.

V gene TRBV10-3 combines with J gene TRBJ1-3; D is possibly TRBD1 (5 bases). The CDR3 is 16 residues long. Trimming took off 3 bases at V and 0 bases at J, with 12 bases between the two ends. Per the germline V gene, CDR1 is ENHRY and CDR2 is SYGVKD. This CDR3 is CAISDPATGSGNTIYF. Here the CDR3 DNA reads TGTGCCATCAGTGACCCAGCTACAGGCTCTGGAAACACCATATATTTT.

This clone was found many times. Other DNA sequences within the sample encode an identical CDR3. V is TRBV9 and J is TRBJ1-3; D unresolved. The ends were cut back, 0 bases at V and 4 bases at J, with 2 bases in the middle. The length of the CDR3 is 12 residues. Germline CDR1 and CDR2: SGDLS and YYNGEE. The CDR3 here is CASSVGGNTIYF. The CDR3 DNA follows: TGTGCCAGCAGCGTAGGCGGAAACACCATATATTTT.

This clone was observed a single time. V and J are TRBV18 and TRBJ2-1; D is perhaps TRBD1 (5 bases). V was pared by 2 bases and J by 4 bases, with 12 bases between. This CDR3 has 15 amino acids. Germline loops: CDR1 KGHSH, CDR2 LQKENI. CDR3 in amino acids: CASSPVDIRYNEQFF. The CDR3 nucleotides read TGTGCCAGCTCACCAGTGGACATCCGATACAATGAGCAGTTCTTC.

The chain carries TRBV11-3 and TRBJ2-3; D possibly corresponds to TRBD2 (6 bases). The V end was cut by 3 bases, the J end by 5 bases, with 18 bases between. The germline gives CDR1 SGHNT, CDR2 YENEEA. The CDR3 is 16 amino acids. In DNA form, the CDR3 reads TGTGCCAGCAGCTTGGGAGTTAGCGGCGGTGGAGATACGCAGTATTTT. It codes for CASSLGVSGGGDTQYF.

The J gene is TRBJ1-1, the V gene TRBV4-2; possible D gene TRBD1, 6 bases. In germline, CDR1 is LGHNA, CDR2 YNFKEQ. Trimming cost V 0 bases and J 0 bases, with 8 bases left between them. The CDR3 runs to 15 residues. CDR3 protein: CASSQDTGLNTEAFF. CDR3 bases: TGTGCCAGCAGCCAAGATACAGGGCTGAACACTGAAGCTTTCTTT.

The chain employs TRBV5-1 and TRBJ1-5, with a tentative D call TRBD1 (6 bases). The germline CDR1 and CDR2 sequences are SGHRS and YFSETQ. This CDR3 region has 15 residues. Trimming removed 0 bases at V and 1 base at J, with 8 bases between. CDR3: CASSLEGGSNQPQHF. The CDR3 DNA reads TGCGCCAGCAGCTTGGAGGGGGGAAGCAATCAGCCCCAGCATTTT.

The rearrangement uses TRBV28 and TRBJ2-7; the match to TRBD1 covers 8 bases. Germline CDR1 MDHEN, CDR2 SYDVKM. The CDR3 runs to 14 residues. V lost 6 bases, J lost 2 bases, and 6 bases stayed unmatched. This CDR3 reads CASRGPGQAYEQYF. The CDR3 coding sequence is TGTGCCAGCAGGGGACCGGGACAGGCCTACGAGCAGTACTTC.

This clone appeared once. The rearrangement joins TRBV18 to TRBJ1-5; maybe TRBD1 (5 bases). Germline CDR1 KGHSH, CDR2 LQKENI. The CDR3 consists of 14 residues. Trimming removed 4 bases at V and 4 bases at J, with 11 bases between. The DNA for the CDR3 is TGTGCCAGCTCACGGGCGGGACTTAATCAGCCCCAGCATTTT. Amino acid sequence: CASSRAGLNQPQHF. The entire variable domain, with the rest obtained from reference TRBV18 and TRBJ1-5, is as follows: NAGVMQNPRHLVRRRGQEARLRCSPMKGHSHVYWYRQLPEEGLKFMVYLQKENIIDESGMPKERFSAEFPKEGPSILRIQQVVRGDSAAYFCASSRAGLNQPQHFGDGTRLSIL.

This clone occurred many times. This sequence joins TRBV6-6 and TRBJ2-6; maybe TRBD1 (6 bases). This CDR3 is 15 amino acids long. The V gene's germline CDR1 is MNHNY and CDR2 SVGAGI (reference sequence). V shed 2 bases and J shed 2 bases, with 7 bases lying between them. The CDR3 region is CASSYEGAGANVLTF. The CDR3 DNA is TGTGCCAGCAGTTACGAGGGGGCTGGGGCCAACGTCCTGACTTTC.

A remark on this clone: The sample holds other DNA sequences that translate to the same CDR3. This chain joins TRBV27 and TRBJ1-5; D remains ambiguous. Germline V gene lookup returns CDR1 MNHEY and CDR2 SMNVEV (reference sequence). CDR3 size: 13 residues. Trimming took off 3 bases at V and 2 bases at J, with 5 bases between the two ends. Written as DNA, the CDR3 is TGTGCCAGCAGTTTCCGAGGCAATCAGCCCCAGCATTTT. Translating gives CASSFRGNQPQHF.

The chain couples TRBV13 to TRBJ2-5, with D hard to call. The CDR3 length is 13 residues. From germline, CDR1 is PRHDT and CDR2 FYEKMQ (reference sequence). V shed 5 bases and J shed 3 bases, with 10 bases lying between them. CDR3 in DNA: TGTGCCAGCAGCGCGGAGAGCGAAGAGACCCAGTACTTC. Translating it yields CASSAESEETQYF.

This chain uses TRBV28 with TRBJ2-5; 12 bases fit TRBD2. Germline CDR1 is MDHEN and CDR2 is SYDVKM. This CDR3 is 14 amino acids long. Trimming took 8 bases from V and 5 from J; bases not matched to a gene: 6. CDR3 sequence: CASETSGSLETQYF. The CDR3 region has the DNA TGTGCCAGCGAGACTAGCGGGAGCCTGGAGACCCAGTACTTC.

On this clone itself: A far larger clone is a single base away, which makes a read error likely. V usage is TRBV7-3 and J usage is TRBJ1-1; possibly TRBD1 for D (6 bases). Deletions cut 5 bases from V and 8 bases from J, with 15 bases between. The length of the CDR3 is 13 residues. CDR1 is SGHTA and CDR2 is FQGTGA in the germline V gene. The CDR3: CASSIIRGGEAFF. In DNA form, the CDR3 reads TGTGCCAGCAGCATTATCAGGGGCGGAGAAGCTTTCTTT.

The V call is TRBV9, the J call TRBJ2-3; 12 bases are shared with TRBD2. The CDR3 extends over 16 amino acids. Germline V gene lookup returns CDR1 SGDLS and CDR2 YYNGEE. V gave up 3 bases and J gave up 3 bases; unmatched junction bases: 5. The CDR3 is CASSDLAGGVTDTQYF. The CDR3 DNA reads as TGTGCCAGCAGCGACCTAGCGGGAGGGGTGACAGATACGCAGTATTTT. Looking up the rest from reference TRBV9 and TRBJ2-3 gives the full variable domain: DSGVTQTPKHLITATGQRVTLRCSPRSGDLSVYWYQQSLDQGLQFLIQYYNGEERAKGNILERFSAQQFPDLHSELNLSSLELGDSALYFCASSDLAGGVTDTQYFGPGTRLTVL.

This CDR3 reads CASSMGSGGYNEQFF. CDR3 in DNA: TGCGCCAGCAGCATGGGAAGCGGGGGCTACAATGAGCAGTTCTTC. This chain connects TRBV5-1 to TRBJ2-1; TRBD2 aligns across 8 bases. Germline values: CDR1 SGHRS, CDR2 YFSETQ. V lost 4 bases, J lost 3 bases, and 6 bases stayed unmatched. This CDR3 spans 15 amino acids.

The V and J genes are TRBV18 and TRBJ2-7, with 7 positions matching TRBD1. Losses at the gene ends were 6 bases for V and 2 bases for J; bases not matched to a gene: 7. There are 14 residues in the CDR3. The germline gives CDR1 KGHSH, CDR2 LQKENI. CDR3 bases: TGTGCCAGCTCTCCCGGACAGGACCCCTACGAGCAGTACTTC. It yields the protein CASSPGQDPYEQYF.

The CDR3 nucleotides are TGTGCCAGCAGCCAGGGGCTAGCGGGAGACGAGCAGTACTTC. Amino acids: CASSQGLAGDEQYF. The rearrangement joins TRBV4-2 to TRBJ2-7, with 10 bases lining up with TRBD2. The CDR3 runs to 14 residues. The V and J ends lost 3 bases and 5 bases, in that order; junction bases with no gene match: 4. CDR1 and CDR2 from the germline V gene are LGHNA and YNFKEQ.

This clone appeared a single time. CDR3: CASSTHRMNTEAFF. In DNA, the CDR3 is TGTGCCAGCAGTACCCACAGGATGAACACTGAAGCTTTCTTT. The chain has TRBV28 and TRBJ1-1; TRBD1 is a possible D gene (5 bases). V gave up 5 bases and J gave up 0 bases, with 10 bases separating them. This CDR3 is built from 14 residues. CDR1 is MDHEN and CDR2 is SYDVKM in the germline V gene.

This clone was seen just once. The CDR3 loop is CASSLRTERYGYTF. In nucleotides, the CDR3 is TGTGCCAGCAGCCTACGGACGGAAAGATATGGCTACACCTTC. The chain couples TRBV7-9 to TRBJ1-2; D is unresolved. Between the trimmed V and J ends, which lost 5 bases and 5 bases, there was a span of 15 bases. The germline V gene encodes CDR1 SEHNR and CDR2 FQNEAQ (reference sequence). This CDR3 has 14 amino acids.

V usage is TRBV4-1 and J usage is TRBJ2-1, with 9 bases aligning to TRBD2. Germline lookup yields CDR1 MGHRA and CDR2 YSYEKL. The CDR3 has 17 amino acids. Unmatched junction bases numbered 9, after V lost 1 base and J lost 5 bases. CDR3 nucleotides: TGCGCCAGCAGCCAAGTCCCCGGAGTAGCGGGAGACAATGAGCAGTTCTTC. Translating gives CASSQVPGVAGDNEQFF.

The CDR3 is CASRPPGIVTGELFF. The CDR3 DNA reads as TGTGCCAGCCGCCCCCCAGGGATAGTGACCGGGGAGCTGTTTTTT. This chain joins TRBV18 and TRBJ2-2, with D possibly TRBD1 on 5 matching bases. Trimming removed 8 bases from V and 5 bases from J, with 18 bases in between. The CDR3 runs 15 residues. Germline V gives CDR1 KGHSH, CDR2 LQKENI.

The V and J genes are TRBV5-4 and TRBJ1-4, with D tentatively TRBD1 (5 bases). CDR1 is SGHNT, CDR2 YYREEE, per germline (reference sequence). The V gene lost 6 bases and the J gene lost 4 bases, with 16 bases spanning the gap. This CDR3 is 15 amino acids long. CDR3 DNA: TGTGCCAGCACCATTGGGACCGCACGTAATGAAAAACTGTTTTTT. Translation: CASTIGTARNEKLFF.

The chain employs TRBV11-2 and TRBJ1-5; TRBD1 matches at 8 bases. Germline CDR1 SGHAT, CDR2 FQNNGV. The CDR3 loop spans 14 amino acids. Trimming took 3 bases from V and 6 from J; bases not matched to a gene: 4. CDR3 nucleotides: TGTGCCAGCAGCTTGACAGGGGTGGGTCAGCCCCAGCATTTT. Translating gives CASSLTGVGQPQHF.

The chain recombines TRBV18 with TRBJ2-7; D gene ambiguous. Trimming shortened V by 0 bases and J by 3 bases, and 12 bases separated the two germline ends. CDR1 is KGHSH and CDR2 is LQKENI in the germline V gene. The CDR3 sequence is 15 residues long. CDR3 DNA: TGTGCCAGCTCACCACCGAGCGTGGAAGGCTACGAGCAGTACTTC. Translated: CASSPPSVEGYEQYF.